Listed here are 23 T cell receptor beta chains from one sample, sequenced in a study of T cell repertoires in cytomegalovirus infection. Antigens of these TCRs are unknown. TCRdb re-called the reads with MiXCR, one entry per CDR3 protein. Of approximately 110,000 distinct CDR3 sequences listed, roughly two fifths were seen once; the top ten hold 65% to 75%. This material consisted of CD8+ T cells from cultured PBMCs, taken from culture after CMV antigen stimulation. These receptors were taken from a human donor in good health (CMV status not recorded). Some clones in this sample may be carry-over from other donors' samples.

The chain is built from TRBV4-1 and TRBJ1-5; D unresolved. This CDR3 region has 16 residues. V was shortened by 0 bases and J by 5 bases, with 14 bases between the two germline ends. In germline, CDR1 is MGHRA, CDR2 YSYEKL. The CDR3 bases are TGCGCCAGCAGCCAAGATTTTATCACAGCAGATCAGCCCCAGCATTTT. Translating it yields CASSQDFITADQPQHF.

This chain uses TRBV7-2 with TRBJ2-7; D possibly corresponds to TRBD2 (5 bases). V was cut by 1 base and J by 2 bases, with 9 bases left in between. This CDR3 is built from 14 residues. CDR1 is SGHTA and CDR2 is FQGNSA in the germline V gene. This CDR3 is CASSLVVEAYEQYF. The CDR3 nucleotides read TGTGCCAGCAGCTTAGTAGTGGAGGCCTACGAGCAGTACTTC.

There are a few counts of this clonotype. This chain links TRBV7-9 with TRBJ1-3, with D unresolved. V dropped 5 bases and J dropped 4 bases, with 9 bases sitting between them. Germline V gene sequence: CDR1 SEHNR, CDR2 FQNEAQ (reference sequence). The CDR3 has 13 amino acids. CDR3 region: CASSPGLGNTIYF. The CDR3 DNA is TGTGCCAGCAGCCCGGGTCTGGGAAACACCATATATTTT.

This clonotype was found many times. The rearrangement joins TRBV7-8 to TRBJ1-2; a weak D match, TRBD1 (5 bases). Germline CDR1 and CDR2: SGHVS and FQNEAQ. The germline V and J ends were trimmed by 5 bases and 4 bases, with 17 bases remaining between them. CDR3 size: 15 residues. This CDR3 is CASSPVAGGIYGYTF. DNA for the CDR3: TGTGCCAGCAGCCCCGTCGCGGGGGGGATCTATGGCTACACCTTC.

This chain links TRBV12-3 or TRBV12-4 with TRBJ2-7, with 7 bases lining up with TRBD1. The CDR3 contains 15 residues. V trimming: 4 bases; J trimming: 3 bases; junction bases outside the gene matches: 9. Here the CDR3 reads CASSSPPTGYYEQYF. The CDR3, as DNA: TGTGCCAGCAGTTCCCCACCGACAGGGTACTACGAGCAGTACTTC.

This clonotype was recorded a few times. CDR3 residues: CASSGTLDPGAPYNEQFF. The DNA of the CDR3 is TGTGCCAGCAGTGGTACCCTCGATCCGGGGGCTCCTTACAATGAGCAGTTCTTC. The genes are TRBV2 and TRBJ2-1; either TRBD1 or TRBD2 may fit D (6 bases each). Germline V gene lookup returns CDR1 SNHLY and CDR2 FYNNEI. The CDR3 loop spans 18 amino acids. Between the trimmed V and J ends, which lost 4 bases and 4 bases, there was a span of 23 bases.

The CDR3 region is CASSPGGVTQYF. The CDR3 nucleotides are TGTGCCAGCAGCCCGGGCGGGGTGACCCAGTACTTC. The chain is built from TRBV6-6 and TRBJ2-5; maybe TRBD2 (6 bases). V was pared by 6 bases and J by 7 bases, with 12 bases between. Per the germline V gene, CDR1 is MNHNY and CDR2 is SVGAGI (reference sequence). The CDR3 contains 12 residues.

CDR3 sequence: CASTQRTSGGDTQYF. CDR3 coding DNA: TGTGCCAGCACCCAAAGGACTAGCGGGGGAGATACGCAGTATTTT. V gene TRBV6-2 or TRBV6-3 combines with J gene TRBJ2-3; TRBD2 matches at 13 bases. The germline V gene encodes CDR1 MNHEY and CDR2 SVGEGT. V was pared by 7 bases and J by 5 bases, with 6 bases of the junction left unmatched. This CDR3 comprises 15 residues.

The sample holds many counts of this clonotype. The chain links TRBV2 to TRBJ1-2, with D possibly matching TRBD1 (6 bases). V gave up 7 bases and J gave up 7 bases, with 22 bases separating them. The germline V gene has CDR1 SNHLY and CDR2 FYNNEI. The CDR3 length is 15 residues. CDR3 loop: CASKTGNSLTSGYTF. CDR3 nucleotides: TGTGCCAGCAAAACAGGGAATTCCCTAACTAGTGGCTACACCTTC.

J is TRBJ2-2 and V is TRBV5-6; D is unclear. From germline, CDR1 is SGHDT and CDR2 YYEEEE. The CDR3 loop spans 14 amino acids. The V and J ends lost 7 bases and 0 bases respectively, with 10 bases between them. CDR3 residues: CASARVANTGELFF. CDR3 in DNA: TGTGCCAGCGCACGGGTCGCGAACACCGGGGAGCTGTTTTTT.

The V and J genes are TRBV20-1 and TRBJ1-1; no firm D call. Germline V lookup: CDR1 DFQATT, CDR2 SNEGSKA (reference sequence). Trimming took off 0 bases at V and 4 bases at J, with 12 bases between the two ends. The length of the CDR3 is 14 residues. The CDR3 region has the DNA TGCAGTGCTAGAGATTCATGGGGAGTCACTGAAGCTTTCTTT. The encoded protein is CSARDSWGVTEAFF.

The chain uses TRBV20-1 and TRBJ1-1; D unclear. V lost 2 bases and J 2 bases, leaving 15 bases between the germline ends. The CDR3 is 15 residues long. Germline lookup yields CDR1 DFQATT and CDR2 SNEGSKA (reference sequence). The CDR3 DNA is TGCAGTGCTAGACACAGTGTAAAGTCAAACACTGAAGCTTTCTTT. It encodes CSARHSVKSNTEAFF.

In this sample, this clonotype turned up many times. J is TRBJ2-7 and V is TRBV7-9; 9 positions agree with TRBD1. Germline CDR1 SEHNR, CDR2 FQNEAQ (reference sequence). The CDR3 runs to 15 residues. V dropped 5 bases and J dropped 6; count of bases not matched to a gene: 11. CDR3 DNA: TGTGCCAGCAGCGGGTCCGGGACAGGGATCTTCGAGCAGTACTTC. It translates to CASSGSGTGIFEQYF.

V is TRBV15 and J is TRBJ2-1; TRBD1 is a possible D gene (5 bases). Germline-derived CDR1 and CDR2 are LNHNV and YYDKDF (reference sequence). The CDR3 runs to 18 residues. Deletions cut 1 base from V and 2 bases from J, with 18 bases between. CDR3 sequence reads: CATSRVGVSGIPYNEQFF. Here the CDR3 DNA reads TGTGCCACCAGCAGAGTAGGGGTCTCAGGGATCCCCTACAATGAGCAGTTCTTC.

The CDR3 loop is CASSRIYGGDQPQHF. CDR3 nucleotides: TGCGCCAGCAGCCGGATCTACGGGGGGGATCAGCCCCAGCATTTT. The rearrangement links TRBV4-1 to TRBJ1-5, with D possibly being TRBD1 (5 bases). Germline CDR1 is MGHRA and CDR2 is YSYEKL. The CDR3 has 15 residues. Trimming took off 4 bases at V and 5 bases at J, with 15 bases between the two ends.

The rearrangement links TRBV7-9 to TRBJ2-7; D remains ambiguous. CDR3 length: 14 amino acids. The germline V gene encodes CDR1 SEHNR and CDR2 FQNEAQ (reference sequence). V lost 5 bases, J lost 3 bases, and 14 bases lay in between. The CDR3 sequence is CASSLIGPGYEQYF. DNA of the CDR3: TGTGCCAGCAGCCTCATTGGGCCAGGCTACGAGCAGTACTTC.

V usage is TRBV12-3 or TRBV12-4 and J usage is TRBJ2-2, with 9 bases fitting TRBD1. Germline trimming cut 6 bases from V and 2 bases from J; bases unmatched to any gene: 7. The CDR3 spans 16 residues. The CDR3 spells CASSSGQGENTGELFF. The CDR3 region has the DNA TGTGCCAGCAGCTCGGGACAGGGCGAAAACACCGGGGAGCTGTTTTTT.

This clonotype was recorded once. V usage is TRBV27 and J usage is TRBJ1-2; 9 nucleotides match TRBD1. The length of the CDR3 is 14 residues. Germline V CDR1 and CDR2: MNHEY, SMNVEV (reference sequence). V dropped 5 bases and J dropped 8; count of bases not matched to a gene: 9. This chain's CDR3 is CASSPGQGVGGYTF. In DNA, the CDR3 is TGTGCCAGCAGTCCGGGACAGGGAGTTGGGGGCTACACCTTC.

In its sample, this clonotype was seen once. V is TRBV19 and J is TRBJ2-1; no reliable D call. Looked up from germline, CDR1 is LNHDA and CDR2 is SQIVND (reference sequence). The V and J ends lost 3 bases and 4 bases respectively, with 10 bases between them. CDR3 size: 14 residues. The CDR3 here is CASSMLDTYNEQFF. CDR3 bases: TGTGCCAGTAGTATGCTCGACACTTACAATGAGCAGTTCTTC.

V is TRBV27 and J is TRBJ1-2, with 9 bases fitting TRBD1. V was clipped by 5 bases and J by 7 bases; unmatched bases: 11. Germline-derived CDR1 and CDR2 are MNHEY and SMNVEV (reference sequence). CDR3 length equals 15 residues. CDR3 sequence (DNA): TGTGCCAGCAGTCCGTGGGACAGGGAAGTTAGTGGCTACACCTTC. This translates into CASSPWDREVSGYTF.

This chain links TRBV7-9 with TRBJ2-1; a weak D match, TRBD2 (5 bases). The V end was cut by 7 bases, the J end by 5 bases, with 15 bases between. The CDR3 spans 14 residues. CDR1 is SEHNR, CDR2 FQNEAQ, per germline (reference sequence). This CDR3 reads CASTVGVSDNEQFF. CDR3 DNA sequence: TGTGCCAGCACCGTCGGGGTTTCGGACAATGAGCAGTTCTTC. Complete variable domain (other parts from reference TRBV7-9 and TRBJ2-1): DTGVSQNPRHKITKRGQNVTFRCDPISEHNRLYWYRQTLGQGPEFLTYFQNEAQLEKSRLLSDRFSAERPKGSFSTLEIQRTEQGDSAMYLCASTVGVSDNEQFFGPGTRLTVL.

V usage is TRBV7-6 and J usage is TRBJ2-1; TRBD1 or TRBD2 may be the D gene (7 bases each). This CDR3 is 14 amino acids long. Per germline, CDR1 SGHVS and CDR2 FNYEAQ. The V end was cut by 5 bases, the J end by 7 bases, with 15 bases between. This chain's CDR3 is CASSQGGPPNEQFF. Here the CDR3 DNA reads TGTGCCAGCAGCCAGGGGGGGCCTCCGAATGAGCAGTTCTTC. The entire variable domain, with the rest obtained from reference TRBV7-6 and TRBJ2-1, is as follows: GAGVSQSPRYKVTKRGQDVALRCDPISGHVSLYWYRQALGQGPEFLTYFNYEAQQDKSGLPNDRFSAERPEGSISTLTIQRTEQRDSAMYRCASSQGGPPNEQFFGPGTRLTVL.

The chain couples TRBV6-2 or TRBV6-3 to TRBJ1-6; D gene uncertain. V was shortened by 6 bases and J by 4 bases, with 10 bases between the two germline ends. The CDR3 sequence is 14 residues long. Germline CDR1 is MNHEY and CDR2 is SVGEGT. DNA for the CDR3: TGTGCCAGCAGAGCCAGCCCTTATAATTCACCCCTCCACTTT. Translation: CASRASPYNSPLHF.